The entry below describes one T cell receptor beta chain. What it binds is unknown. The sample is drawn from a study of shared clonotypes between healthy human individuals. General study points: At large depth, rarefaction still showed sorted-subset sequencing to be incomplete.

The assay was carried out at the deep level. Once extracted for a subset, genomic DNA was divided evenly among several immunoSEQ plates. TCRdb's table, derived via immunoSEQ multiplex PCR, lists solely in-frame clones and lacks some. The table lists more than 850,000 clones, about 80% of them singletons. Trimming shortened V by 6 bases and J by 11 bases, and 13 bases separated the two germline ends. CDR3 size: 11 residues. Germline V gene sequence: CDR1 MDHEN, CDR2 SYDVKM. The chain joins TRBV28 to TRBJ1-1; D possibly corresponds to TRBD1 (5 bases). Sequenced sample: memory CD4+ T cells from PBMCs. Subset noted: CD45RA-negative fraction. The sequence was obtained from a man younger than 35 in good health. Some clones in this sample may be carry-over from other donors' samples. The CDR3 here is CASSLRDRAFF. CDR3 nucleotide sequence: TGTGCCAGCAGCCTCAGGGATCGCGCTTTCTTT.